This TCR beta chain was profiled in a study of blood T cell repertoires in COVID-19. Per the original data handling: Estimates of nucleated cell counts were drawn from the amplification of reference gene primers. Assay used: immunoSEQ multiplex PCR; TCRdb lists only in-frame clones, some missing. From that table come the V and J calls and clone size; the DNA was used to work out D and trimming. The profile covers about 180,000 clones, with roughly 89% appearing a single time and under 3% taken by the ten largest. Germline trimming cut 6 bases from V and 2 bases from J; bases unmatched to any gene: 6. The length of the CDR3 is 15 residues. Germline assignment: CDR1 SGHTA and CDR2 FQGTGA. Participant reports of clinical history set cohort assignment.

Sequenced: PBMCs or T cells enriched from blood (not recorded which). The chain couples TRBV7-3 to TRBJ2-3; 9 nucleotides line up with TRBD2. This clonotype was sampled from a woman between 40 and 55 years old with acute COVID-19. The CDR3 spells CASSRVAGDTDTQYF. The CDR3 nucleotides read TGTGCCAGCAGTCGAGTAGCGGGGGACACAGATACGCAGTATTTT.